The sample holds a few counts of the clone carrying this TCR beta chain. The antigen is not known. Treatment: approximately nine-day PBMC culture with coronavirus spike peptide pools or control peptides (ViraFEST assay). This specimen comes from a study of vaccination and CD4 T cells after COVID-19. Overall study: Diagnosis preceded the drawing of post-COVID samples by a median approximately 96 days (range 35 to 161).

The CDR3 spans 13 residues. V shed 5 bases, J shed 6 bases, and the junction held 7 bases outside the gene matches. Germline CDR1 DFQATT, CDR2 SNEGSKA (reference sequence). Oncomine TCR Beta short-read sequencing was applied to DNA from cultured CD4+ T cells. Via MiXCR, TCRdb re-called the PCR reads, giving one row per CDR3 protein. The repertoire includes some 20,000 distinct CDR3 sequences, approximately 40% of them detected once, and 2.5% to 3% sits in the top ten. The receptor's source is a human donor who had recovered from COVID-19. The sample in question was CD4+ T cells from blood, cultured in vitro, obtained after SARS-CoV-2 vaccination. The chain joins TRBV20-1 to TRBJ1-2; 9 bases map to TRBD1. In DNA form, the CDR3 reads TGCAGTGCTGGGAAACAGGGGGCCGATGGCTACACCTTC. Translating it yields CSAGKQGADGYTF.